The sample holds many counts of the clone carrying this TCR beta chain. Its target is unknown. These data originate in a study of T cells in Graves' hyperthyroidism and ophthalmopathy. Study conclusions and caveats: Median prediction lead before ophthalmopathy onset was around 6.9 months with the model. The blood repertoire included most of the expanded thyroid clonotypes above 0.001.

The TCR beta CDR3 regions underwent amplification using RNA transcripts as the source. The study used the HTBI primer set for a first-round RT-PCR of the TCR CDR3. From the multiplex PCR reads, TCRdb called clonotypes with MiXCR, one entry per CDR3 protein. The sample holds 400,000 to 450,000 distinct CDR3 sequences, approximately 15% seen once. J was trimmed by 7 bases and V by 2 bases; bases with no gene match: 8. The CDR3 extends over 14 amino acids. CDR1 DFQATT and CDR2 SNEGSKA come from the germline V gene (reference sequence). Diagnoses rested on clinical symptoms, serum thyroxine and TRAb, thyroid ultrasound and orbital computed tomography.

The material sequenced was blood. This receptor was identified in a man aged 18 to 30 with Graves' ophthalmopathy. The chain is built from TRBV20-1 and TRBJ2-1, with 7 bases identical to TRBD1. DNA for the CDR3: TGCAGTGCTAGACGACAGGGCCGGGGAAATGAGCAGTTCTTC. Its translation is CSARRQGRGNEQFF.